This T cell receptor beta chain was recovered during a study of neoadjuvant nivolumab and ipilimumab in lung cancer. Study background: The combination arm added day-1 ipilimumab 1 mg/kg to nivolumab 3 mg/kg on days 1, 15, 29.

As to this clone: Its specificity is not known.

General study findings and limits: Compared with tumor-adjacent uninvolved lung, resected tumors showed greater richness and clonality.

This CDR3 has 15 residues. Germline-derived CDR1 and CDR2 are KGHSH and LQKENI. J lost 5 bases, V lost 2 bases, and 8 bases had no gene match. Repertoires were generated with immunoSEQ multiplex PCR, while TCRdb's copy carries only in-frame clones and drops some. The table records 40,000 to 55,000 clones, more than 85% of them present only once. The starting material was blood, obtained before neoadjuvant nivolumab, alone or with ipilimumab. The chain has TRBV18 and TRBJ2-5; 7 nucleotides align to TRBD2. This clonotype was sampled from an adult with non-small cell lung cancer. Some clones in this sample may be carry-over from other donors' samples. CDR3 residues: CASSPASGKGETQYF. The DNA for the CDR3 is TGTGCCAGCTCACCAGCCAGCGGGAAAGGGGAGACCCAGTACTTC.